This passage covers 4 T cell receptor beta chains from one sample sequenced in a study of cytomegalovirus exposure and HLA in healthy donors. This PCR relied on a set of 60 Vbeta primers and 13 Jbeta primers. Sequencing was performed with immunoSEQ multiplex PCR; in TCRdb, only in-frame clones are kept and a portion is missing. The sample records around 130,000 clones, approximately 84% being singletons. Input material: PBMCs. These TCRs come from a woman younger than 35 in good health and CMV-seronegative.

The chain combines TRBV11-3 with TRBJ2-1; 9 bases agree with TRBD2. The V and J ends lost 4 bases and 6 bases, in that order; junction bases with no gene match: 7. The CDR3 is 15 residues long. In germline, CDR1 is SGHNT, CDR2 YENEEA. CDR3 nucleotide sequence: TGTGCCAGCAGCTCAGGAACGACTAGCGGCAATGAGCAGTTCTTC. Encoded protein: CASSSGTTSGNEQFF. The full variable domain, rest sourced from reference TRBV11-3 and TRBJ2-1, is EAGVVQSPRYKIIEKKQPVAFWCNPISGHNTLYWYLQNLGQGPELLIRYENEEAVDDSQLPKDRFSAERLKGVDSTLKIQPAELGDSAVYLCASSSGTTSGNEQFFGPGTRLTVL.

CDR3 nucleotide sequence: TGTGCCAGCAGCGTAGATGGGAGAGTAGATACGCAGTATTTT. Translating it yields CASSVDGRVDTQYF. This chain links TRBV9 with TRBJ2-3, with D possibly matching TRBD2 (5 bases). In germline, CDR1 is SGDLS, CDR2 YYNGEE. V was trimmed by 0 bases and J by 5 bases, leaving 10 bases between them. The CDR3 is 14 residues long.

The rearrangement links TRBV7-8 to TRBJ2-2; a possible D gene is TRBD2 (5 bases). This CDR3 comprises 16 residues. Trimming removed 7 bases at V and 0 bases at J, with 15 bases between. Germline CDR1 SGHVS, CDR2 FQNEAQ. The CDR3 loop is CASTGMAYANTGELFF. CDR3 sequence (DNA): TGTGCCAGCACCGGGATGGCTTACGCGAACACCGGGGAGCTGTTTTTT.

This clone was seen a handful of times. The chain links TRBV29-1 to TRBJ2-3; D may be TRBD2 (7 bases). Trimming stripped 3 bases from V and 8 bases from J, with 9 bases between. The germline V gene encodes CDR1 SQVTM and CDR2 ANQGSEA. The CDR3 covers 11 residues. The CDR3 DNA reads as TGCAGCGTTGATAGGGGGGGTACGCAGTATTTT. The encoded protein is CSVDRGGTQYF.